This T cell receptor (beta chain) was documented in a study of cytomegalovirus exposure and HLA in healthy donors. From germline, CDR1 is SNHLY and CDR2 FYNNEI. V lost 8 bases, J lost 2 bases, and 13 bases lay in between. The CDR3 has 14 residues. This clone has a handful of counts. Vbeta (60) and Jbeta (13) primers were used in the PCR. Using immunoSEQ multiplex PCR, the repertoire was profiled, and TCRdb retains in-frame clones only, with some absent. The sample shows about 93,000 clones, approximately 60% of them seen only once. The clonotype was recovered from a boy aged 5-17 years in good health and CMV-seropositive. The rearrangement uses TRBV2 and TRBJ1-5; D is unresolved. Sequenced material: PBMCs. The CDR3 is CASRYGRGNQPQHF. For the CDR3, the DNA is TGTGCCAGCCGATACGGTAGAGGCAATCAGCCCCAGCATTTT.